What follows are 18 T cell receptor beta chains derived from one specimen sequenced in a study of shared clonotypes between healthy human individuals. Profiled with immunoSEQ multiplex PCR; TCRdb holds only in-frame clones, not every one. The sample holds 1.5 million to 2.5 million clones, about 95% seen once. CD45RO negativity and positive selection for CCR7 defined naive CD8 cells, a population that excluded terminally differentiated effector memory CD45RA+ cells. Sequencing used naive CD8+ T cells sorted from blood. The receptor source for this set is a young man in good health.

The V and J genes are TRBV11-2 and TRBJ2-1, with 10 bases that match TRBD2. V was pared by 0 bases and J by 2 bases, with 7 bases of the junction left unmatched. The CDR3 totals 18 residues. Germline V CDR1 and CDR2: SGHAT, FQNNGV. The DNA of the CDR3 is TGTGCCAGCAGCTTAGATCCTAGACTAGCGGGTGCCTACAATGAGCAGTTCTTC. Encoded protein: CASSLDPRLAGAYNEQFF.

The chain has TRBV19 and TRBJ2-7, with a possible D match to TRBD1 (6 bases). This CDR3 is built from 13 residues. Germline V CDR1 and CDR2: LNHDA, SQIVND (reference sequence). Trimming took 2 bases from V and 5 from J, leaving 10 bases between them. The CDR3 nucleotides read TGTGCCAGTAGTATACAGGGGCTCGACGAGCAGTACTTC. It specifies CASSIQGLDEQYF. The entire variable domain, with the rest obtained from reference TRBV19 and TRBJ2-7, is as follows: DGGITQSPKYLFRKEGQNVTLSCEQNLNHDAMYWYRQDPGQGLRLIYYSQIVNDFQKGDIAEGYSVSREKKESFPLTVTSAQKNPTAFYLCASSIQGLDEQYFGPGTRLTVT.

The chain links TRBV5-1 to TRBJ2-5; tentative D call: TRBD1 (6 bases). V was pared by 0 bases and J by 1 base, with 10 bases between. Germline lookup yields CDR1 SGHRS and CDR2 YFSETQ. The CDR3 runs 15 residues. CDR3 sequence: CASSLAIQGQETQYF. CDR3 coding DNA: TGCGCCAGCAGCTTGGCGATACAGGGCCAAGAGACCCAGTACTTC.

This clone appeared once. The chain uses TRBV10-1 and TRBJ2-5; 7 bases line up with TRBD2. CDR1 and CDR2 (germline): WNHNN, SYGVQD (reference sequence). CDR3 length: 15 amino acids. Losses at the gene ends were 3 bases for V and 2 bases for J; bases not matched to a gene: 6. CDR3 in DNA: TGCGCCAGCAGTGAAGTGCGGGGGACGCAAGAGACCCAGTACTTC. Translating it yields CASSEVRGTQETQYF.

This rearrangement joins TRBV7-2 to TRBJ2-7; 10 positions match TRBD1. This CDR3 comprises 16 residues. CDR1 and CDR2 (germline): SGHTA, FQGNSA. The V gene end was trimmed by 4 bases and the J gene end by 3 bases; junction bases not matched to a gene: 9. The CDR3 nucleotides are TGTGCCAGCAGCTGGACCCCGACAGGGGGCGGCTACGAGCAGTACTTC. It encodes CASSWTPTGGGYEQYF.

V and J are TRBV19 and TRBJ2-7; maybe TRBD1 (5 bases). Germline V lookup: CDR1 LNHDA, CDR2 SQIVND (reference sequence). V lost 3 bases, J lost 3 bases, and 9 bases lay in between. The CDR3 consists of 13 residues. CDR3 protein: CASSISRVYEQYF. The DNA for the CDR3 is TGTGCCAGTAGTATCTCCAGGGTCTACGAGCAGTACTTC.

This clone was seen only once. The chain carries TRBV28 and TRBJ2-5; TRBD2 is a possible D gene (7 bases). The CDR3 spans 17 residues. The germline V gene encodes CDR1 MDHEN and CDR2 SYDVKM. V lost 6 bases to trimming and J lost 5 bases, with 25 bases between them. The chain's CDR3 is CASSLSVGGGGWETQYF. The CDR3 DNA follows: TGTGCCAGCAGCCTTTCGGTCGGCGGGGGCGGTTGGGAGACCCAGTACTTC. Using reference TRBV28 and TRBJ2-5 for the parts outside the CDR3, the full variable domain is DVKVTQSSRYLVKRTGEKVFLECVQDMDHENMFWYRQDPGLGLRLIYFSYDVKMKEKGDIPEGYSVSREKKERFSLILESASTNQTSMYLCASSLSVGGGGWETQYFGPGTRLLVL.

As regards this clone: Distinct nucleotide sequences in the sample also encode this CDR3. The chain employs TRBV9 and TRBJ2-3; D might be TRBD2 (6 bases). This CDR3 is 14 amino acids long. Trimming stripped 2 bases from V and 3 bases from J, with 10 bases between. Germline V gene data show CDR1 as SGDLS and CDR2 as YYNGEE. Here the CDR3 reads CASSVSGGTDTQYF. DNA of the CDR3: TGTGCCAGCAGCGTGAGTGGAGGGACAGATACGCAGTATTTT.

The CDR3 reads CASSQIGNPLDEQFF. The CDR3 DNA reads TGTGCCAGTAGTCAGATTGGGAACCCCCTTGATGAGCAGTTCTTC. The genes are TRBV19 and TRBJ2-1; D is unresolved. This CDR3 has 15 residues. Trimming left V 5 bases short and J 8 bases short, with 19 bases between. Germline CDR1 reads LNHDA; CDR2 reads SQIVND (reference sequence). The full variable domain, rest sourced from reference TRBV19 and TRBJ2-1, is DGGITQSPKYLFRKEGQNVTLSCEQNLNHDAMYWYRQDPGQGLRLIYYSQIVNDFQKGDIAEGYSVSREKKESFPLTVTSAQKNPTAFYLCASSQIGNPLDEQFFGPGTRLTVL.

On this clone itself: At the DNA level, this CDR3 is encoded by other sequences in the same sample as well. This chain connects TRBV27 to TRBJ2-5, with 9 bases matching TRBD2. CDR3 length: 15 residues. The germline CDR1 and CDR2 sequences are MNHEY and SMNVEV (reference sequence). V lost 1 base, J lost 5 bases, and 5 bases stayed unmatched. This CDR3 is CASSLLAGGGETQYF. CDR3 sequence (DNA): TGTGCCAGCAGTTTATTGGCGGGAGGGGGGGAGACCCAGTACTTC.

V gene TRBV27 combines with J gene TRBJ2-1; 8 bases fit TRBD1. The CDR3 length is 17 residues. CDR1 is MNHEY and CDR2 is SMNVEV in the germline V gene (reference sequence). V was pared by 2 bases and J by 7 bases, with 13 bases of the junction left unmatched. The CDR3: CASSLLGTGQWANEQFF. The CDR3 bases are TGTGCCAGCAGTTTACTTGGGACAGGCCAATGGGCAAATGAGCAGTTCTTC.

DNA for the CDR3: TGTGCCAGCAGCCCACGTATGGGCGGGACGCGAGACAATGAGCAGTTCTTC. It yields the protein CASSPRMGGTRDNEQFF. The chain joins TRBV11-2 to TRBJ2-1; tentative D call: TRBD2 (6 bases). Germline CDR1 is SGHAT and CDR2 is FQNNGV. V gave up 5 bases and J gave up 5 bases, with 22 bases separating them. The CDR3 covers 17 residues.

In this sample, this clone turned up once. The chain combines TRBV13 with TRBJ2-7; no clear D. The CDR3 has 13 amino acids. The V end was cut by 2 bases, the J end by 2 bases, with 7 bases between. CDR1 and CDR2 from the germline V gene are PRHDT and FYEKMQ (reference sequence). The CDR3 loop reads CASSLRSAYEQYF. CDR3 coding DNA: TGTGCCAGCAGCTTACGTAGTGCCTACGAGCAGTACTTC.

The chain is built from TRBV7-9 and TRBJ2-1, with 8 bases lining up with TRBD2. J gave up 2 bases and V 7 bases, and 10 bases lay outside the gene matches. Germline loops: CDR1 SEHNR, CDR2 FQNEAQ (reference sequence). This CDR3 comprises 16 residues. The CDR3 sequence: CASTRGGDPTYNEQFF. In DNA, the CDR3 is TGTGCCAGCACCCGGGGGGGCGACCCCACCTACAATGAGCAGTTCTTC.

The chain employs TRBV13 and TRBJ2-7; no reliable D call. The CDR3 consists of 13 residues. Germline CDR1 reads PRHDT; CDR2 reads FYEKMQ (reference sequence). V lost 4 bases and J 2 bases, leaving 9 bases between the germline ends. The CDR3 loop reads CASSYGRAYEQYF. As DNA, the CDR3 is TGTGCCAGCAGCTACGGACGGGCCTACGAGCAGTACTTC.

This rearrangement joins TRBV7-8 to TRBJ2-7; 7 bases map to TRBD1. The germline CDR1 and CDR2 sequences are SGHVS and FQNEAQ. This CDR3 has 12 residues. The junction had 1 base not matched to a gene; V was cut back by 4 bases and J by 4 bases. The CDR3 DNA reads as TGTGCCAGCAGCTGGGACAGTTACGAGCAGTACTTC. Its translation is CASSWDSYEQYF. The whole variable domain, remainder taken from reference TRBV7-8 and TRBJ2-7, is GAGVSQSPRYKVAKRGQDVALRCDPISGHVSLFWYQQALGQGPEFLTYFQNEAQLDKSGLPSDRFFAERPEGSVSTLKIQRTQQEDSAVYLCASSWDSYEQYFGPGTRLTVT.

V usage is TRBV27 and J usage is TRBJ1-1; unclear D gene. This CDR3 comprises 13 residues. Per the germline V gene, CDR1 is MNHEY and CDR2 is SMNVEV (reference sequence). Between the trimmed V and J ends, which lost 8 bases and 3 bases, there was a span of 13 bases. The CDR3 DNA follows: TGTGCCAGCCCCGGGGATAATGACACTGAAGCTTTCTTT. Amino acid sequence: CASPGDNDTEAFF.

The chain recombines TRBV27 with TRBJ2-7; no definite D call. Germline CDR1 MNHEY, CDR2 SMNVEV (reference sequence). The germline V and J ends were trimmed by 4 bases and 1 base, with 8 bases remaining between them. CDR3 length equals 13 residues. Written as DNA, the CDR3 is TGTGCCAGCAGTTCCCGACCTTCCTACGAGCAGTACTTC. Protein product: CASSSRPSYEQYF.